The 21 T cell receptor beta chains reported below all come from one sample, sequenced in a study of blood T cell repertoires in COVID-19. Sequencing was performed with immunoSEQ multiplex PCR; in TCRdb, only in-frame clones are kept and a portion is missing. The table records 40,000 to 50,000 clones, around 86% of them present only once. The sequencing sample was made of peripheral blood. The receptors come from a human donor in a cohort sampled during active COVID-19.

The V and J genes are TRBV30 and TRBJ2-1, with D perhaps matching TRBD2 (7 bases). Germline V gene lookup returns CDR1 GTSNPN and CDR2 SVGIG (reference sequence). V was trimmed by 0 bases and J by 15 bases, leaving 12 bases between them. This CDR3 is 11 amino acids long. The CDR3 DNA reads as TGTGCCTGGAGTGTCGGGGGGCCGTGGTTCTTC. It specifies CAWSVGGPWFF.

The CDR3 sequence: CASSLHERGAKNIQYF. The CDR3 DNA sequence: TGTGCCAGCAGCCTCCACGAGCGCGGAGCCAAAAACATTCAGTACTTC. The genes are TRBV28 and TRBJ2-4; D gene ambiguous. This CDR3 spans 16 amino acids. V was shortened by 6 bases and J by 0 bases, with 15 bases between the two germline ends. Looked up from germline, CDR1 is MDHEN and CDR2 is SYDVKM.

The rearrangement joins TRBV29-1 to TRBJ1-1; D might be TRBD1 (6 bases). The CDR3 contains 10 residues. V was trimmed by 4 bases and J by 11 bases, leaving 11 bases between them. Per the germline V gene, CDR1 is SQVTM and CDR2 is ANQGSEA. The DNA of the CDR3 is TGCAGCGTTGGGGACAAGGACGCTTTCTTT. Residues: CSVGDKDAFF.

The chain couples TRBV2 to TRBJ2-1, with 7 bases lining up with TRBD1. Germline V gene data show CDR1 as SNHLY and CDR2 as FYNNEI. The CDR3 spans 12 residues. V lost 8 bases, J lost 4 bases, and 2 bases stayed unmatched. CDR3 coding DNA: TGTGCCAGCCGGGACAGATACAATGAGCAGTTCTTC. Translated, it gives CASRDRYNEQFF.

The rearrangement links TRBV28 to TRBJ2-1; perhaps TRBD1 as D (8 bases). Germline CDR1 MDHEN, CDR2 SYDVKM. CDR3 length equals 15 residues. V lost 5 bases to trimming and J lost 7 bases, with 18 bases between them. The DNA for the CDR3 is TGTGCCAGCAGTCGCTACCCACAGGGGGGGAATGAGCAGTTCTTC. It yields the protein CASSRYPQGGNEQFF. Based on the CDR3 plus reference TRBV28 and TRBJ2-1, the full variable domain is DVKVTQSSRYLVKRTGEKVFLECVQDMDHENMFWYRQDPGLGLRLIYFSYDVKMKEKGDIPEGYSVSREKKERFSLILESASTNQTSMYLCASSRYPQGGNEQFFGPGTRLTVL.

This chain links TRBV6-5 with TRBJ2-7; TRBD1 agrees at 10 bases. From germline, CDR1 is MNHEY and CDR2 SVGAGI. This CDR3 is 16 amino acids long. Trimming at V came to 0 bases and at J to 3 bases, leaving 5 bases not matched to a gene. CDR3 protein: CASSYSGGQGIYEQYF. The CDR3 DNA is TGTGCCAGCAGTTACTCGGGGGGACAGGGGATCTACGAGCAGTACTTC.

J is TRBJ2-1 and V is TRBV27, with D perhaps TRBD2 (6 bases). Germline V gene lookup returns CDR1 MNHEY and CDR2 SMNVEV (reference sequence). The CDR3 extends over 13 amino acids. V was cut by 3 bases and J by 9 bases, with 12 bases left in between. CDR3 sequence reads: CASSFETSSEQFF. The CDR3 DNA is TGTGCCAGCAGTTTCGAGACTAGTTCTGAGCAGTTCTTC.

The V and J genes are TRBV6-5 and TRBJ2-7; 12 bases are a match to TRBD2. CDR1 MNHEY and CDR2 SVGAGI come from the germline V gene. The J segment lost 6 bases and the V segment lost 6 bases, leaving 9 bases of the junction unmatched. The CDR3 consists of 15 residues. The CDR3, as DNA: TGTGCCAGCAGCGGCAAGGGACTAGCGGGTTCCGAGCAGTACTTC. Its protein product is CASSGKGLAGSEQYF.

This sequence joins TRBV10-1 and TRBJ2-7; 14 bases map to TRBD2. CDR1 WNHNN and CDR2 SYGVQD come from the germline V gene (reference sequence). The J segment lost 0 bases and the V segment lost 3 bases, leaving 1 base of the junction unmatched. The CDR3 length is 16 residues. Here the CDR3 reads CASSDGTSGSSYEQYF. CDR3 in DNA: TGCGCCAGCAGTGACGGGACTAGCGGGAGCTCCTACGAGCAGTACTTC.

The chain couples TRBV15 to TRBJ1-5; 8 positions agree with TRBD1. The CDR3 length is 13 residues. Germline V CDR1 and CDR2: LNHNV, YYDKDF (reference sequence). J was trimmed by 4 bases and V by 5 bases; bases with no gene match: 1. The CDR3 sequence: CATSGQGNQPQHF. CDR3 nucleotide sequence: TGTGCCACCAGCGGACAGGGAAATCAGCCCCAGCATTTT.

The V gene is TRBV7-8, the J gene TRBJ2-5; 8 bases map to TRBD1. The CDR3 runs 17 residues. Germline values: CDR1 SGHVS, CDR2 FQNEAQ. Trimming cost V 1 base and J 1 base; bases outside gene matches: 8. The CDR3 nucleotides are TGTGCCAGCAGCTTAGGGCCAAGTGGACAGGGCCAAGAGACCCAGTACTTC. It codes for CASSLGPSGQGQETQYF.

The chain uses TRBV5-1 and TRBJ2-3; D is possibly TRBD1 (6 bases). V shed 0 bases and J shed 8 bases, with 13 bases lying between them. Germline V lookup: CDR1 SGHRS, CDR2 YFSETQ. The CDR3 sequence is 14 residues long. CDR3 in amino acids: CASSLDPVGGTQYF. For the CDR3, the DNA is TGCGCCAGCAGCTTGGATCCAGTAGGGGGTACGCAGTATTTT.

The chain has TRBV6-6 and TRBJ2-5; 13 bases map to TRBD2. The CDR3 length is 15 residues. J lost 5 bases, V lost 5 bases, and 5 bases had no gene match. Germline V gene data show CDR1 as MNHNY and CDR2 as SVGAGI (reference sequence). The DNA of the CDR3 is TGTGCCAGCAGTCAAGGACTAGCGGGGGCTGAGACCCAGTACTTC. Protein sequence: CASSQGLAGAETQYF.

The chain carries TRBV28 and TRBJ2-7; perhaps TRBD2 as D (6 bases). Trimming removed 8 bases at V and 0 bases at J, with 11 bases between. CDR3 size: 13 residues. Germline CDR1 and CDR2: MDHEN and SYDVKM. The CDR3 region has the DNA TGTGCCAGCTCCCCGGGACTCTCCTACGAGCAGTACTTC. This translates into CASSPGLSYEQYF.

This sequence joins TRBV7-6 and TRBJ1-1, with 7 bases lining up with TRBD1. The CDR3 runs to 14 residues. CDR1 SGHVS and CDR2 FNYEAQ come from the germline V gene. The J segment lost 2 bases and the V segment lost 5 bases, leaving 5 bases of the junction unmatched. CDR3 sequence (DNA): TGTGCCAGCAGCCTGGGACAGTTCAACACTGAAGCTTTCTTT. Encoded protein: CASSLGQFNTEAFF.

This chain uses TRBV28 with TRBJ2-7; no clear D. The germline gives CDR1 MDHEN, CDR2 SYDVKM. The CDR3 totals 12 residues. Trimming left V 2 bases short and J 5 bases short, with 7 bases between. The CDR3: CASSLAKNEQYF. The CDR3 DNA sequence: TGTGCCAGCAGTTTAGCTAAGAACGAGCAGTACTTC.

This clone appeared once. The chain recombines TRBV13 with TRBJ2-2, with a tentative D call TRBD2 (6 bases). The V gene's germline CDR1 is PRHDT and CDR2 FYEKMQ (reference sequence). The CDR3 runs 13 residues. V gave up 6 bases and J gave up 8 bases, with 13 bases separating them. The CDR3 DNA reads as TGTGCCAGCAGGTCGACTAGATTAGGGGAGCTGTTTTTT. Residues: CASRSTRLGELFF.

The chain is built from TRBV28 and TRBJ2-7; TRBD2 might be the D (5 bases). The CDR3 is 12 amino acids. In germline, CDR1 is MDHEN, CDR2 SYDVKM. Trimming pared 6 bases from V and 3 bases from J, leaving 9 bases between. CDR3 region: CASRRTVYEQYF. The CDR3 nucleotides read TGTGCCAGCAGAAGGACTGTCTACGAGCAGTACTTC.

The chain carries TRBV6-5 and TRBJ2-3; TRBD1 aligns across 7 bases. Germline loops: CDR1 MNHEY, CDR2 SVGAGI. Trimming cost V 6 bases and J 4 bases; bases outside gene matches: 10. This CDR3 has 15 residues. The CDR3 here is CASRHKTGDADTQYF. DNA of the CDR3: TGTGCCAGCAGGCATAAAACAGGGGACGCAGATACGCAGTATTTT.

The chain uses TRBV7-2 and TRBJ2-3; D possibly corresponds to TRBD1 (6 bases). Deletions cut 0 bases from V and 1 base from J, with 11 bases between. The germline gives CDR1 SGHTA, CDR2 FQGNSA. The CDR3 covers 16 residues. In nucleotides, the CDR3 is TGTGCCAGCAGCTTAGCCTCAGGGGTGCGCACAGATACGCAGTATTTT. Its protein product is CASSLASGVRTDTQYF. The full variable domain, completed using reference TRBV7-2 and TRBJ2-3, is GAGVSQSPSNKVTEKGKDVELRCDPISGHTALYWYRQSLGQGLEFLIYFQGNSAPDKSGLPSDRFSAERTGGSVSTLTIQRTQQEDSAVYLCASSLASGVRTDTQYFGPGTRLTVL.

The chain has TRBV5-8 and TRBJ2-3; D not resolved. The CDR3 runs 14 residues. V dropped 4 bases and J dropped 0 bases, with 9 bases sitting between them. CDR1 and CDR2 (germline): SGHTS, YDEGEE. CDR3 coding DNA: TGTGCCAGCAGCCGTCTCGGGAGCACAGATACGCAGTATTTT. It translates to CASSRLGSTDTQYF.